This T cell receptor beta chain was identified during a study of blood T cells in healthy people across ages. CDR1 is MGHRA, CDR2 YSYEKL, per germline. The J segment lost 5 bases and the V segment lost 4 bases, leaving 8 bases of the junction unmatched. This CDR3 has 15 residues. Every participating donor contributed 9.5 to 10 milliliters of peripheral blood through a draw. This clonotype was counted many times. Using a J-beta primer mix together with a sample-barcoded 5' primer, a second PCR was run for about 6 to 11 cycles. TCRdb itself ran the 5' RACE reads through MiXCR, one entry per CDR3 protein. The profile shows around 1.5 million distinct CDR3 sequences, around 35% of them singletons.

Material: blood. The chain joins TRBV4-1 to TRBJ2-7; 10 positions agree with TRBD2. This receptor was taken from a woman in her 30s in good health. This CDR3 is CASSLQREGLNEQYF. The CDR3 DNA follows: TGCGCCAGCAGCCTTCAGCGGGAGGGCCTGAACGAGCAGTACTTC.